This T cell receptor beta chain came from a study of somatic mutations in cytotoxic T cells in rheumatoid arthritis. Whole-study results and caveats: Greater age accompanied higher CD8+ clonality in rheumatoid arthritis patients, a pattern that was absent in healthy controls. CD8+ T cells showed clonality that did not differ significantly between patients with rheumatoid arthritis and age-matched healthy controls. With roughly 62 patients examined, under 10 had a largest CD8+ clone exceeding 20% of CD8+ cells.

With regard to this clone: Its antigen is currently unknown.

CDR1 is SGHRS and CDR2 is YFSETQ in the germline V gene. V lost 0 bases and J lost 3, with 9 bases in between. This CDR3 is 15 amino acids long. Clones were sequenced by immunoSEQ multiplex PCR, and TCRdb holds only the in-frame ones, with some missing. The repertoire holds 13,000 or so clones, with 82% as singletons. Positive selection with magnetic beads achieved the isolation of CD4+ and CD8+ cells, followed by a flow cytometry check of purity. This clonotype originated in an adult with rheumatoid arthritis. Sample: CD8+ T cells sorted from blood. The chain is built from TRBV5-1 and TRBJ1-4; D remains unclear. The CDR3 DNA is TGCGCCAGCAGCTTGGGCGGTTGGGCTAATGAAAAACTGTTTTTT. As protein: CASSLGGWANEKLFF.